What follows are 2 T cell receptor beta chains derived from one specimen sequenced in a study of blood T cells in healthy people across ages. Primed by a sample-barcoded 5' primer and a J-beta primer mix, a second PCR proceeded for about 6 to 12 cycles. MiXCR, applied by TCRdb to the 5' RACE reads, yields one record per CDR3 protein. Here the sample spans roughly 680,000 distinct CDR3 sequences, around a fifth being singletons. Sequencing was carried out using blood. The receptors shown here come from a man between 65 and 85 years old in good health.

This chain uses TRBV20-1 with TRBJ2-7; D might be TRBD1 or TRBD2, each matching 5 bases. The CDR3 is 11 amino acids. Germline lookup yields CDR1 DFQATT and CDR2 SNEGSKA (reference sequence). V dropped 4 bases and J dropped 9 bases, with 13 bases sitting between them. CDR3 sequence: CSAIQGDAQYF. In nucleotides, the CDR3 is TGCAGTGCTATTCAAGGGGACGCGCAGTACTTC.

In its sample, this clonotype was seen many times. This chain uses TRBV12-3 or TRBV12-4 with TRBJ2-7, with D tentatively TRBD1 (6 bases). The CDR3 contains 12 residues. Between the trimmed V and J ends, which lost 8 bases and 2 bases, there was a span of 10 bases. The CDR3 DNA reads as TGTGCCAGCGGCCGGGACACCTACGAGCAGTACTTC. Its protein is CASGRDTYEQYF.